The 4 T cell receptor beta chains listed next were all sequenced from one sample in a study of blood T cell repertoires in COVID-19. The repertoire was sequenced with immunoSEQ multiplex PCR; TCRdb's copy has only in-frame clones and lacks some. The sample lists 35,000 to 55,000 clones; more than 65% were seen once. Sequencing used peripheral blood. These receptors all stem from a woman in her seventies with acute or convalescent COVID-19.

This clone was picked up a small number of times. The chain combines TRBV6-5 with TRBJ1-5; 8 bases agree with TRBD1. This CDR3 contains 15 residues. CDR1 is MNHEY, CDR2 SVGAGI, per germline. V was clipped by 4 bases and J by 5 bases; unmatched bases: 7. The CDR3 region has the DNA TGTGCCAGCAGTTGGACAGGGAGTATCGATCAGCCCCAGCATTTT. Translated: CASSWTGSIDQPQHF.

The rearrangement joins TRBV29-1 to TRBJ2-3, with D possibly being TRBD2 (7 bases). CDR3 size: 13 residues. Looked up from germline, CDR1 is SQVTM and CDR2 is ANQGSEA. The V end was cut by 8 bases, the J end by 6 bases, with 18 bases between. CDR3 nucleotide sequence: TGCAGCATCGGGGGGCTGGGGAGGGATACGCAGTATTTT. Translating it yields CSIGGLGRDTQYF.

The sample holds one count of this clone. The CDR3 loop is CASSQASGTLDNEQFF. CDR3 bases: TGTGCCAGCAGCCAAGCTAGCGGTACCTTGGACAATGAGCAGTTCTTC. The chain joins TRBV14 to TRBJ2-1, with 7 bases lining up with TRBD2. CDR3 size: 16 residues. Germline V gene data show CDR1 as SGHDN and CDR2 as FVKESK. Trimming cost V 1 base and J 5 bases; bases outside gene matches: 8. Filled out from reference TRBV14 and TRBJ2-1, the complete variable domain reads EAGVTQFPSHSVIEKGQTVTLRCDPISGHDNLYWYRRVMGKEIKFLLHFVKESKQDESGMPNNRFLAERTGGTYSTLKVQPAELEDSGVYFCASSQASGTLDNEQFFGPGTRLTVL.

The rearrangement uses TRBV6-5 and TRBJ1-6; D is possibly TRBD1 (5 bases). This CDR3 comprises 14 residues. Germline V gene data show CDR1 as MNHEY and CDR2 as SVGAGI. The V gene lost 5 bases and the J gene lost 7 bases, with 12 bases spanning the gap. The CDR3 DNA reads TGTGCCAGCAGTAACGGGGGGGGAAATTCACCCCTCCACTTT. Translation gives CASSNGGGNSPLHF.